Below, 3 T cell receptor beta chains from the same sample are listed, as sequenced in a study of CD8 T cells in Susac syndrome. RNA totalling about 0.45 to 1 ug underwent reverse transcription with random hexamers. Using its own MiXCR run on the immunoSEQ multiplex PCR reads, TCRdb lists one record per CDR3 protein. The table lists hundreds of thousands of distinct CDR3 sequences, roughly 81% of them singletons, with about 0.11% in the top ten. The sequenced material came from CD8+ T cells from PBMCs. These receptor sequences come from a human donor with multiple sclerosis.

This clonotype was observed a handful of times. The chain combines TRBV12-3 or TRBV12-4 with TRBJ2-3, with 7 nucleotides matching TRBD2. The CDR3 totals 15 residues. J lost 2 bases, V lost 2 bases, and 4 bases had no gene match. The CDR3 loop reads CASSLLGGYTDTQYF. CDR3 coding DNA: TGTGCCAGCAGTTTATTGGGGGGGTACACAGATACGCAGTATTTT.

Comments on this clonotype: At one end, the junction sequence differs from germline, possibly due to a read error. The chain recombines TRBV7-7 with TRBJ2-7; no clear D. CDR3 length equals 15 residues. Germline assignment: CDR1 SSHAT and CDR2 FNYEAQ (reference sequence). The CDR3 sequence: CASSLEDATCGEQYF. For the CDR3, the DNA is TGTGCTAGCAGCTTAGAAGACGCGACTTGTGGTGAGCAGTACTTC.

The CDR3 loop is CASSFFGRALTGELFF. The CDR3 DNA sequence: TGTGCCAGCAGTTTTTTCGGGAGGGCCCTAACCGGGGAGCTGTTTTTT. V and J are TRBV27 and TRBJ2-2; 8 bases match TRBD2. CDR1 is MNHEY, CDR2 SMNVEV, per germline (reference sequence). The CDR3 totals 16 residues. V dropped 3 bases and J dropped 5; count of bases not matched to a gene: 8.